This TCR beta chain was sequenced for a study of monozygotic twins with inflammatory bowel disease. TCRdb reprocessed the 5' RACE reads, with one entry per CDR3 protein and no DNA. The sample totals about 300,000 distinct CDR3 sequences. Per the germline V gene, CDR1 is SGHVS and CDR2 is FQNEAQ. The CDR3 contains 14 residues. What was sequenced was blood. The rearrangement joins TRBV7-8 to TRBJ2-1; the TRBD1 assignment by TCRdb is unverifiable without DNA. The receptor was isolated from a human donor with ulcerative colitis or Crohn's disease, or a healthy co-twin of an affected twin (not recorded which). CDR3 amino acids: CASRRQGRDNEQFF.